This TCR beta chain was profiled in a study of shared clonotypes between healthy human individuals. Some clones are missing from TCRdb's copy, which holds only in-frame ones; the method was immunoSEQ multiplex PCR. The sample records around 1.4 million clones, roughly 98.5% being singletons. The TCR comes from a man between 25 and 39 years old in good health. The sequencing sample was made of naive CD4+ T cells sorted from blood. Described subset: CD45RA+ positively selected.

The CDR3 here is CASSFGSGTYHEQYF. The CDR3 nucleotides are TGTGCCAGCAGCTTTGGTTCCGGGACTTACCACGAGCAGTACTTC. J is TRBJ2-7 and V is TRBV11-3; the D gene is possibly TRBD2 (6 bases). This CDR3 region has 15 residues. Germline V gene sequence: CDR1 SGHNT, CDR2 YENEEA. V was shortened by 3 bases and J by 5 bases, with 17 bases between the two germline ends.